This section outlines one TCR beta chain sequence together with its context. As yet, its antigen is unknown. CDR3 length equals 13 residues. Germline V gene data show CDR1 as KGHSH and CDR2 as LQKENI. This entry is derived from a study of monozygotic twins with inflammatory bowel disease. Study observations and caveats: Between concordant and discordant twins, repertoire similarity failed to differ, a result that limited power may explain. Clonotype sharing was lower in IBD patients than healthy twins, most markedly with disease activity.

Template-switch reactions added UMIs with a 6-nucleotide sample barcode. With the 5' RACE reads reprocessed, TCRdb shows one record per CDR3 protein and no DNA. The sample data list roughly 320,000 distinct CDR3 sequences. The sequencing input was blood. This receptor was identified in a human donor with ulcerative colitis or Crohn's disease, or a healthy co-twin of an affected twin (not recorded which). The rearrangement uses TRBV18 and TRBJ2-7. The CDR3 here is CASSLASSYEHYF.